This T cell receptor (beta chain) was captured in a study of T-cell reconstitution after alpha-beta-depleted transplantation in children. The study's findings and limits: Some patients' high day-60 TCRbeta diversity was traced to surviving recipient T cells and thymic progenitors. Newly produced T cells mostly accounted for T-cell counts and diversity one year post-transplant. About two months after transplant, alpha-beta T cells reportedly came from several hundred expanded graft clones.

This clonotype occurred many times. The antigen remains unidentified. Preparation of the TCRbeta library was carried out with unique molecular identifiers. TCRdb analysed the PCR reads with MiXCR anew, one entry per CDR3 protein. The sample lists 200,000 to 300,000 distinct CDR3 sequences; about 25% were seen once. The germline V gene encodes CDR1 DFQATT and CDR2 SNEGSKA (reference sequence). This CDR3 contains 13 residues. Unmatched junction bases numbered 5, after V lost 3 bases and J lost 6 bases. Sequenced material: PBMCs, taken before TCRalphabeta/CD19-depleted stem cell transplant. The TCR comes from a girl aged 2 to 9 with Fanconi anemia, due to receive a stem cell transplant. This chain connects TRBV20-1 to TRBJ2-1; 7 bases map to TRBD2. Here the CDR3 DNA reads TGCAGTGCTAGCCCGACTAGCATCAATGAGCAGTTCTTC. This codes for CSASPTSINEQFF.